Listed here is a single TCR beta chain. Trimming stripped 4 bases from V and 4 bases from J, with 11 bases between. Germline loops: CDR1 SGHDT, CDR2 YYEEEE. The CDR3 extends over 14 amino acids. This specimen comes from a study of cytomegalovirus exposure and HLA in healthy donors. This table comes from immunoSEQ multiplex PCR, and its TCRdb copy is limited to in-frame clones, with some not included. The repertoire holds around 150,000 clones, with approximately 90% as singletons. The clonotype comes from a man aged 18 to 29 in good health and CMV-seronegative. This chain uses TRBV5-6 with TRBJ2-2; D is perhaps TRBD1 (6 bases). Sequencing input: PBMCs. The CDR3 sequence: CASSRGQSTGELFF. DNA of the CDR3: TGTGCCAGCAGCCGAGGACAGAGCACCGGGGAGCTGTTTTTT.